Below are 20 T cell receptor beta chains sequenced from a single sample in a study of blood T cell dynamics during melanoma immunotherapy. The time point here: week 3, after first cycle of checkpoint inhibitor. The assay was immunoSEQ multiplex PCR, and TCRdb's table has in-frame clones only and misses some. The sample carries about 19,000 clones, around 90% recorded once. The specimen comprised blood, sampled from a patient treated with checkpoint blockade. Receptors were obtained from a human donor with melanoma.

The chain joins TRBV15 to TRBJ2-1; D is uncertain. This CDR3 region has 12 residues. Germline V CDR1 and CDR2: LNHNV, YYDKDF (reference sequence). Trimming removed 1 base at V and 6 bases at J, with 4 bases between. CDR3 sequence reads: CATSRGFNEQFF. In DNA, the CDR3 is TGTGCCACCAGCAGAGGGTTCAATGAGCAGTTCTTC.

The chain uses TRBV10-1 and TRBJ2-7; 7 bases fit TRBD1. Germline V CDR1 and CDR2: WNHNN, SYGVQD (reference sequence). This CDR3 has 14 amino acids. The junction had 5 bases not matched to a gene; V was cut back by 4 bases and J by 2 bases. The CDR3 spells CASSVETGPYEQYF. CDR3 DNA sequence: TGCGCCAGCAGTGTCGAGACAGGGCCCTACGAGCAGTACTTC.

This clone was recorded a few times. V gene TRBV28 combines with J gene TRBJ2-1; tentatively, D is TRBD1 (7 bases). The CDR3 loop spans 16 amino acids. V was cut by 5 bases and J by 4 bases, with 18 bases left in between. Per the germline V gene, CDR1 is MDHEN and CDR2 is SYDVKM. Here the CDR3 reads CASSQGGRTFYNEQFF. CDR3 nucleotide sequence: TGTGCCAGCAGTCAGGGGGGCCGGACTTTTTACAATGAGCAGTTCTTC.

The chain couples TRBV6-1 to TRBJ1-2, with unresolved D. The CDR3 length is 13 residues. CDR1 is MNHNS and CDR2 is SASEGT in the germline V gene. V was trimmed by 3 bases and J by 4 bases, leaving 9 bases between them. The CDR3 is CASSDRTVYGYTF. CDR3 DNA sequence: TGTGCCAGCAGTGATCGGACGGTCTATGGCTACACCTTC.

The V gene is TRBV25-1, the J gene TRBJ2-6; tentative D call: TRBD1 (6 bases). The CDR3 consists of 15 residues. From germline, CDR1 is MGHDK and CDR2 SYGVNS. The germline V and J ends were trimmed by 4 bases and 4 bases, with 11 bases remaining between them. CDR3 protein: CASSARGTGANVLTF. CDR3 bases: TGTGCCAGCAGTGCAAGGGGGACCGGGGCCAACGTCCTGACTTTC.

The rearrangement links TRBV28 to TRBJ2-7, with unresolved D. The CDR3 is 13 amino acids. The germline V and J ends were trimmed by 7 bases and 0 bases, with 10 bases remaining between them. Germline V CDR1 and CDR2: MDHEN, SYDVKM. The CDR3 sequence: CASNPDPSYEQYF. Here the CDR3 DNA reads TGTGCCAGCAATCCCGACCCCTCCTACGAGCAGTACTTC. Full variable domain (missing parts from reference TRBV28 and TRBJ2-7): DVKVTQSSRYLVKRTGEKVFLECVQDMDHENMFWYRQDPGLGLRLIYFSYDVKMKEKGDIPEGYSVSREKKERFSLILESASTNQTSMYLCASNPDPSYEQYFGPGTRLTVT.

This rearrangement joins TRBV27 to TRBJ2-2, with 13 nucleotides matching TRBD2. This CDR3 contains 18 residues. With 5 bases clipped from V and 0 bases from J, the junction kept 6 bases outside the gene matches. Germline CDR1 reads MNHEY; CDR2 reads SMNVEV (reference sequence). In DNA form, the CDR3 reads TGTGCCAGCAGTCCCGGACTAGCGGGAGTCACGAACACCGGGGAGCTGTTTTTT. Translated: CASSPGLAGVTNTGELFF.

The sample holds a few counts of this clone. The chain is built from TRBV28 and TRBJ2-3; possibly TRBD1 or TRBD2 for D (6 bases each). The CDR3 is made up of 14 amino acids. V lost 8 bases to trimming and J lost 6 bases, with 18 bases between them. The V gene's germline CDR1 is MDHEN and CDR2 SYDVKM. CDR3 in amino acids: CASRGAGVWDTQYF. Here the CDR3 DNA reads TGTGCCAGCCGCGGGGCAGGGGTTTGGGATACGCAGTATTTT.

The CDR3 sequence: CASSKFGGVDTEAFF. For the CDR3, the DNA is TGTGCCAGCAGCAAATTTGGAGGGGTCGACACTGAAGCTTTCTTT. The J gene is TRBJ1-1, the V gene TRBV5-8; D possibly corresponds to TRBD1 (5 bases). This CDR3 comprises 15 residues. Deletions cut 4 bases from V and 3 bases from J, with 16 bases between. Germline CDR1 and CDR2: SGHTS and YDEGEE.

V and J are TRBV29-1 and TRBJ2-7; no reliable D call. The CDR3 spans 15 residues. Germline V gives CDR1 SQVTM, CDR2 ANQGSEA. V was shortened by 1 base and J by 7 bases, with 20 bases between the two germline ends. The CDR3 sequence: CSVEGGRFIGEEQYF. CDR3 DNA: TGCAGCGTTGAAGGGGGTCGGTTTATCGGAGAGGAGCAGTACTTC.

The chain recombines TRBV6-1 with TRBJ1-1; 7 bases line up with TRBD1. Trimming at V came to 4 bases and at J to 5 bases, leaving 7 bases not matched to a gene. The germline V gene encodes CDR1 MNHNS and CDR2 SASEGT. The CDR3 spans 14 residues. CDR3 sequence reads: CASSVMGRGTEAFF. CDR3 bases: TGTGCCAGCAGTGTGATGGGCAGGGGGACTGAAGCTTTCTTT.

A word on this clone: At one end the junction does not follow the germline gene, possibly because of a read error. The chain employs TRBV27 and TRBJ1-2; D might be TRBD1 (5 bases). CDR3 length equals 12 residues. Germline values: CDR1 MNHEY, CDR2 SMNVEV (reference sequence). CDR3 nucleotide sequence: TGTGCCAGCAGTTTAATTGGGGGGATTTACCACTTC. It codes for CASSLIGGIYHF.

This chain joins TRBV11-2 and TRBJ1-1; tentatively, D is TRBD1 (6 bases). V was cut by 6 bases and J by 5 bases, with 13 bases left in between. The CDR3 has 13 amino acids. Germline CDR1 SGHAT, CDR2 FQNNGV. The CDR3 loop reads CASSAVRGTEAFF. DNA for the CDR3: TGTGCCAGCAGTGCCGTTAGGGGGACTGAAGCTTTCTTT.

CDR3 sequence: CASSPGWGNQPQHF. Here the CDR3 DNA reads TGTGCCAGCAGTCCAGGGTGGGGCAATCAGCCCCAGCATTTT. The V and J genes are TRBV28 and TRBJ1-5; maybe TRBD1 (5 bases). The CDR3 totals 14 residues. Trimming removed 5 bases from V and 2 bases from J, with 10 bases in between. In germline, CDR1 is MDHEN, CDR2 SYDVKM.

The chain has TRBV29-1 and TRBJ2-1; D might be TRBD1 or TRBD2, each matching 5 bases. V lost 6 bases and J lost 0, with 15 bases in between. The length of the CDR3 is 15 residues. CDR1 is SQVTM, CDR2 ANQGSEA, per germline. The CDR3 nucleotides are TGCAGCGTAATAGGGAGACAGAGCTCCTACAATGAGCAGTTCTTC. It encodes CSVIGRQSSYNEQFF.

The gene calls are TRBV2 and TRBJ2-2, with 8 bases aligning to TRBD1. The CDR3 spans 13 residues. The germline gives CDR1 SNHLY, CDR2 FYNNEI. V lost 4 bases to trimming and J lost 10 bases; unmatched junction nucleotides: 5. DNA for the CDR3: TGTGCCAGCAGTGGGACAGGGCTCTTGGAGCTGTTTTTT. Its protein product is CASSGTGLLELFF.

CDR3 coding DNA: TGTGCCAGCAGCTCGCAAACGAACACCGGGGAGCTGTTTTTT. The encoded protein is CASSSQTNTGELFF. V gene TRBV7-3 combines with J gene TRBJ2-2; D unresolved. Germline V CDR1 and CDR2: SGHTA, FQGTGA. Deletions cut 4 bases from V and 0 bases from J, with 6 bases between. CDR3 length equals 14 residues.

This chain links TRBV7-6 with TRBJ2-7, with 11 nucleotides matching TRBD2. V was pared by 1 base and J by 7 bases, with 9 bases of the junction left unmatched. This CDR3 is built from 16 residues. CDR1 is SGHVS, CDR2 FNYEAQ, per germline. CDR3 loop: CASSLVAGGPMREQYF. CDR3 sequence (DNA): TGTGCCAGCAGCTTAGTAGCGGGAGGGCCTATGAGAGAGCAGTACTTC.

The count of this clone is one. The chain employs TRBV5-4 and TRBJ2-7, with D tentatively TRBD1 or TRBD2 (5 bases each). The V end lost 0 bases, the J end lost 2 bases, and 9 bases lay between the germline ends. Germline-derived CDR1 and CDR2 are SGHNT and YYREEE (reference sequence). This CDR3 has 14 residues. This CDR3 reads CASSLGDGTYEQYF. Here the CDR3 DNA reads TGTGCCAGCAGCTTGGGGGACGGTACCTACGAGCAGTACTTC. Full variable domain (outside the CDR3, taken from reference TRBV5-4 and TRBJ2-7): ETGVTQSPTHLIKTRGQQVTLRCSSQSGHNTVSWYQQALGQGPQFIFQYYREEENGRGNFPPRFSGLQFPNYSSELNVNALELDDSALYLCASSLGDGTYEQYFGPGTRLTVT.

The chain employs TRBV29-1 and TRBJ2-2; tentative D call: TRBD2 (5 bases). The CDR3 spans 14 residues. Germline lookup yields CDR1 SQVTM and CDR2 ANQGSEA. Trimming pared 4 bases from V and 0 bases from J, leaving 9 bases between. In DNA, the CDR3 is TGCAGCGTTGGAATAGCGTCGAACACCGGGGAGCTGTTTTTT. This encodes CSVGIASNTGELFF.